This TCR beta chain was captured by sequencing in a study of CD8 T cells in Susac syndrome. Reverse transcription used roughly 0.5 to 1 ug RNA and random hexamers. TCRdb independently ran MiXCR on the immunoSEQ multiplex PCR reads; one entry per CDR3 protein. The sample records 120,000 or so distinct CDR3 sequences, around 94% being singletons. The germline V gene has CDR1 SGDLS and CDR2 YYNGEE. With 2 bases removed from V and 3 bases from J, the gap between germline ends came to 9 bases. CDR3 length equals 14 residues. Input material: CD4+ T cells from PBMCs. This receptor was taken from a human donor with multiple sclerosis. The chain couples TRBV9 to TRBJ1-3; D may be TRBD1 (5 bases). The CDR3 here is CASSVRDGGNTIYF. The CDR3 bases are TGTGCCAGCAGCGTCCGGGACGGTGGAAACACCATATATTTT.